This entry concerns a single TCR beta chain. TCRdb re-clonotyped the PCR reads through MiXCR. The sample contains more than 50,000 clones, roughly 22% of which appear only once. All patients were treatment-naive before thyroid surgery. The CDR3 extends over 14 amino acids. The germline gives CDR1 SGHRS, CDR2 YFSETQ. Trimming pared 0 bases from V and 6 bases from J, leaving 13 bases between. The data belong to a study of metastatic and nonmetastatic thyroid tumors. The wider study: Repertoires from malignant and benign thyroid patients were compared across blood and tumor or nodule tissue.

The sequenced sample was blood. The sequence derives from a female donor with papillary thyroid cancer or a benign thyroid nodule (not recorded which). Some clones in this sample may be carry-over from other donors' samples. This chain links TRBV5-1 with TRBJ2-7, with D unclear. CDR3 coding DNA: TGCGCCAGCAGCTTGGTGAGAGCTCCTCTCGAGCAGTACTTC. Residues: CASSLVRAPLEQYF.